This T cell receptor beta chain comes out of a study of cytomegalovirus exposure and HLA in healthy donors. It was with 60 Vbeta and 13 Jbeta primers that the PCR ran. In the study's own analysis: As a later analysis found, there were tens of millions of unique TCR beta chains, of which some 10 million were shared. Clones were sequenced by immunoSEQ multiplex PCR, and TCRdb holds only the in-frame ones, with some missing. The V and J calls and clone size are taken from that table; D and trimming were inferred from the DNA. This sample has about 120,000 clones, with 70% to 80% found just once. V was pared by 6 bases and J by 10 bases, with 14 bases of the junction left unmatched. This CDR3 spans 15 amino acids. The germline V gene has CDR1 MNHGY and CDR2 SAAAGT. As concerns this clone: Its specificity is unknown.

Study-wide results and limits: TCR beta sequences numbering 15,000 to 20,000 were associated with HLA alleles at 0.05 false discovery rate in a later analysis. Common viral pathogens were later found to be apparently linked to several of the most significant clusters.

J is TRBJ2-1 and V is TRBV6-8, with 8 bases matching TRBD2. The sequenced sample consisted of PBMCs. The TCR comes from a female donor in good health and CMV-seronegative. CDR3 sequence: CASSRPGLAYCEQFF. The CDR3 region has the DNA TGTGCCAGCAGCCGCCCCGGACTAGCATACTGCGAGCAGTTCTTC.